The clone carrying this T cell receptor (beta chain) was counted at least ten times. V lost 6 bases, J lost 3 bases, and 4 bases stayed unmatched. The V gene's germline CDR1 is MDHEN and CDR2 SYDVKM. This CDR3 comprises 14 residues. Via MiXCR, TCRdb re-called the 5' RACE reads, giving one row per CDR3 protein. The table has 120,000 to 150,000 distinct CDR3 sequences, roughly 7.7% seen once. This record belongs to a study of CD8 T cells in ankylosing spondylitis. The TCR comes from a male donor with ankylosing spondylitis. The chain links TRBV28 to TRBJ1-4; TRBD1 agrees at 7 bases. The sequencing input was synovial fluid, either unsorted or a sorted T cell fraction (not recorded which). The CDR3 DNA sequence: TGTGCCAGCAGGCCGGGACAGTCTAATGAAAAACTGTTTTTT. It specifies CASRPGQSNEKLFF.